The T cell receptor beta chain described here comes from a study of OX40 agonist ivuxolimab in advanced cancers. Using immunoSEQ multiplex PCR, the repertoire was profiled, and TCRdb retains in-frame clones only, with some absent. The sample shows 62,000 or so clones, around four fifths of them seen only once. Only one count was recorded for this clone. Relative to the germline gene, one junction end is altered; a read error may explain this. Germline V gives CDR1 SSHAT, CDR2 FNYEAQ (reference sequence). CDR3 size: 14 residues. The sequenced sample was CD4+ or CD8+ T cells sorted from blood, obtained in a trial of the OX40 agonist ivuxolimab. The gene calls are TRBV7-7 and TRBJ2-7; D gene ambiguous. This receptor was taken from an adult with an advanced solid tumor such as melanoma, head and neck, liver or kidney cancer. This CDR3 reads CASSPEWSSYEQYF. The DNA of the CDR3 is TGTGCTAGCAGTCCAGAGTGGAGCTCCTACGAGCAGTACTTC.